The source of this TCR beta chain is a study of shared clonotypes between healthy human individuals. Data came from immunoSEQ multiplex PCR; TCRdb stores just in-frame clones and leaves some out. Of about 500,000 clones detected, more than 70% appear once; the ten largest clones hold more than 10%. CDR1 is PRHDT, CDR2 FYEKMQ, per germline (reference sequence). The CDR3 extends over 14 amino acids. V gave up 2 bases and J gave up 3 bases, with 11 bases separating them. This chain joins TRBV13 and TRBJ2-7, with D unclear. The sample comprised PBMCs. This clonotype was obtained from a woman in her 40s in good health. Some clones in this sample may be carry-over from other donors' samples. The CDR3 protein is CASSLLGKHYEQYF. The CDR3 DNA is TGTGCCAGCAGCTTACTAGGGAAACACTACGAGCAGTACTTC.